Given below is one T cell receptor beta chain in context. This sample stems from a study of blood T cell repertoires in COVID-19. Study at large: Samples of COVID-19 (acute and convalescent) were obtained from the United States, Italy and Spain. In each case, the material was cDNA or gDNA derived from T cells, B-cell-depleted T cells, or PBMCs.

Germline CDR1 MNHEY, CDR2 SMNVEV (reference sequence). Trimming at V came to 5 bases and at J to 3 bases, leaving 7 bases not matched to a gene. The CDR3 is made up of 14 amino acids. Per the original methods: Estimated nucleated cell counts came from reference gene primer amplification. Generated by immunoSEQ multiplex PCR, the TCRdb table keeps only in-frame clones and is missing some. The V and J calls and clone size were taken over from that table, and D and trimming were inferred from the DNA. This sample yields under 200,000 clones, of which roughly 80% are seen a single time; less than 2% belongs to the top ten.

Sequencing used peripheral blood. This clonotype originated in a human donor in a cohort sampled during active COVID-19. This chain links TRBV27 with TRBJ2-7; TRBD1 agrees at 7 bases. In DNA, the CDR3 is TGTGCCAGCAGTCCGGGACAGCCCCTCTACGAGCAGTACTTC. The encoded protein is CASSPGQPLYEQYF.